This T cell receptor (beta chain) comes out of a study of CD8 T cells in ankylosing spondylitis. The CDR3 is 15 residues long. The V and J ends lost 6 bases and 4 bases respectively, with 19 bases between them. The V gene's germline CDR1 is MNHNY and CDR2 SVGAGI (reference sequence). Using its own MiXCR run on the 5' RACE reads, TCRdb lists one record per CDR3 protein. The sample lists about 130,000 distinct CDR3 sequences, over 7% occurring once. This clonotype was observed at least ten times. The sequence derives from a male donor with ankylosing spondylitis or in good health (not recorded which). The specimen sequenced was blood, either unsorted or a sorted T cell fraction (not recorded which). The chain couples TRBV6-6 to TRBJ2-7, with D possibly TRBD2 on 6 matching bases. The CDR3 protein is CASSPASGAGYEQYF. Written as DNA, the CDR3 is TGTGCCAGCAGCCCAGCTTCTGGTGCGGGATACGAGCAGTACTTC.